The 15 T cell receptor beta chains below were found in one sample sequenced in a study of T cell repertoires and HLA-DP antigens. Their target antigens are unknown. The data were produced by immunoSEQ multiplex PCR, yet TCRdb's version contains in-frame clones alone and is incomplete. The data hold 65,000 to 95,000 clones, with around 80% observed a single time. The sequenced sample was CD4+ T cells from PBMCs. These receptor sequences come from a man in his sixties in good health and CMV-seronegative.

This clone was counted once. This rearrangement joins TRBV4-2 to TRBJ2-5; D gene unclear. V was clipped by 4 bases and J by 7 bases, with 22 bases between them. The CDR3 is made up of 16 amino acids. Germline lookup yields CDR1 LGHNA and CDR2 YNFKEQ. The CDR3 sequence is CASSPWTGTLIGTQYF. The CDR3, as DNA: TGTGCCAGCAGCCCCTGGACGGGCACGTTGATAGGGACCCAGTACTTC.

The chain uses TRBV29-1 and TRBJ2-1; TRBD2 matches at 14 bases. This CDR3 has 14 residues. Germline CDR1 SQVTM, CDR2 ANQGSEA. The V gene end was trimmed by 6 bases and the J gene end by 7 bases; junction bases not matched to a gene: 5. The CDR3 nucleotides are TGCAGCGTCATGACTAGCGGGAGGGCGAATGAGCAGTTCTTC. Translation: CSVMTSGRANEQFF.

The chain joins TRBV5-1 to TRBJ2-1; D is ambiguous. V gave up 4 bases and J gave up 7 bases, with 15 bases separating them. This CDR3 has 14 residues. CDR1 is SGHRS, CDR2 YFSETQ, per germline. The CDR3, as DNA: TGCGCCAGCAGCCCTGGGCTAGTGCGGAATGAGCAGTTCTTC. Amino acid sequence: CASSPGLVRNEQFF.

CDR3 residues: CASSVQQGASTDTQYF. CDR3 nucleotide sequence: TGTGCCAGCAGCGTTCAACAGGGGGCGAGCACAGATACGCAGTATTTT. V is TRBV9 and J is TRBJ2-3; TRBD1 matches at 9 bases. V was pared by 2 bases and J by 0 bases, with 4 bases of the junction left unmatched. Germline CDR1 reads SGDLS; CDR2 reads YYNGEE. There are 16 residues in the CDR3.

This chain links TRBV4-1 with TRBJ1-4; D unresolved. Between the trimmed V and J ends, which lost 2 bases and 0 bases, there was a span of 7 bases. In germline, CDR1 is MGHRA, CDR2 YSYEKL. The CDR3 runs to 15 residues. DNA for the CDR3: TGCGCCAGCAGCCAACGACCCTCAACTAATGAAAAACTGTTTTTT. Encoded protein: CASSQRPSTNEKLFF.

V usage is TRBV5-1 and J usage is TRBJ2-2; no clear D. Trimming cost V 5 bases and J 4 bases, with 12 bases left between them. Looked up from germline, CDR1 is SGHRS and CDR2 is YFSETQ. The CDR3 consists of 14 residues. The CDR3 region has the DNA TGCGCCAGCAGTGTCCAGGTGGGCACCGGGGAGCTGTTTTTT. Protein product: CASSVQVGTGELFF.

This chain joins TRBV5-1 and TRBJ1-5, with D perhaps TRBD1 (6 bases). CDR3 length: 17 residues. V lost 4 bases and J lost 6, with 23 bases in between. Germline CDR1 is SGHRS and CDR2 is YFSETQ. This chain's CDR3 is CASSRTGVEVGGQPQHF. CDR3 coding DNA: TGCGCCAGCAGCCGTACTGGGGTGGAGGTAGGGGGTCAGCCCCAGCATTTT.

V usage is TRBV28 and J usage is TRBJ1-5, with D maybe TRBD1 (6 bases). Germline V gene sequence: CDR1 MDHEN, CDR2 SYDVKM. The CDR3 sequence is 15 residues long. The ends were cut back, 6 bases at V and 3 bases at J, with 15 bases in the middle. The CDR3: CASRTPGHINQPQHF. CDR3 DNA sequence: TGTGCCAGCAGGACCCCGGGACACATCAATCAGCCCCAGCATTTT.

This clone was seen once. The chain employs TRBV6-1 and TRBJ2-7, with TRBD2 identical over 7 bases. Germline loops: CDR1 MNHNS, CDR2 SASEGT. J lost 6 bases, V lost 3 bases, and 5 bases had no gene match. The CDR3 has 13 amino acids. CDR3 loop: CASSEDPSGEQYF. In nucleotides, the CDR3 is TGTGCCAGCAGTGAGGATCCTAGCGGCGAGCAGTACTTC.

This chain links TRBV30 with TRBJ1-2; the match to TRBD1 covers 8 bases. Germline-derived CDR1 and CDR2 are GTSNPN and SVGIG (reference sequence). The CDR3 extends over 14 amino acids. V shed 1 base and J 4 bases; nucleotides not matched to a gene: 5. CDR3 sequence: CAWSGTGFTYGYTF. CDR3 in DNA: TGTGCCTGGAGTGGGACAGGGTTTACCTATGGCTACACCTTC. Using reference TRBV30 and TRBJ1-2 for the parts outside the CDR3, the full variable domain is SQTIHQWPATLVQPVGSPLSLECTVEGTSNPNLYWYRQAAGRGLQLLFYSVGIGQISSEVPQNLSASRPQDRQFILSSKKLLLSDSGFYLCAWSGTGFTYGYTFGSGTRLTVV.

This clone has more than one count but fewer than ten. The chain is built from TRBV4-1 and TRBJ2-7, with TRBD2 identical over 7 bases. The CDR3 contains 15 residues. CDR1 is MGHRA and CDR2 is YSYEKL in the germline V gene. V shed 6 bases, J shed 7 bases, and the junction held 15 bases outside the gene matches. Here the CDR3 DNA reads TGCGCCAGCAGTCCTCGGCGGGGGAGACCGGGGGAGCAGTACTTC. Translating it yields CASSPRRGRPGEQYF.

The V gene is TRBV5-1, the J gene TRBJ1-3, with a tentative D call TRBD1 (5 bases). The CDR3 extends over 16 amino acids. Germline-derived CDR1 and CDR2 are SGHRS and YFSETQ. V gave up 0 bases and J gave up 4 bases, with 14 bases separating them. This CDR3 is CASSLDGAGGGNTIYF. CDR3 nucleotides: TGCGCCAGCAGCTTGGATGGGGCCGGGGGAGGAAACACCATATATTTT.

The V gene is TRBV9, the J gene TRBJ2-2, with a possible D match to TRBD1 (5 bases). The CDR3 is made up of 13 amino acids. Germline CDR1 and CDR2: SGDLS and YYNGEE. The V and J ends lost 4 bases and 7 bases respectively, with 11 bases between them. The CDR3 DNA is TGTGCCAGCAGCATACAGGTTAGCGGGGAGCTGTTTTTT. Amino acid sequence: CASSIQVSGELFF.

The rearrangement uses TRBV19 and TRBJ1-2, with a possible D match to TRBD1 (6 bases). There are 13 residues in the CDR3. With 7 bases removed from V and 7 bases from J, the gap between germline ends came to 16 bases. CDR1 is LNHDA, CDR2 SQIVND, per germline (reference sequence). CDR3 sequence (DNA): TGTGCCAGTACCACAGAGGACAGATCTGGCTACACCTTC. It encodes CASTTEDRSGYTF.

CDR3 in amino acids: CALGATSRNEQFF. CDR3 DNA sequence: TGTGCCCTGGGAGCGACTAGCAGAAATGAGCAGTTCTTC. The chain recombines TRBV2 with TRBJ2-1; TRBD2 matches 7 bases. This CDR3 is built from 13 residues. The trim removed 11 bases at V and 7 bases at J, leaving 11 bases unmatched. CDR1 and CDR2 from the germline V gene are SNHLY and FYNNEI.